The entry that follows covers one T cell receptor beta chain sequence. A read error may account for a junction end that differs from germline. Donors had localized lung adenocarcinoma, a non-small cell lung cancer. This record belongs to a study of CD4 and CD8 cells across lung adenocarcinoma regions. TCRdb redid the calling of the PCR reads with MiXCR, one entry per CDR3 protein. The sample has about 25,000 distinct CDR3 sequences, roughly 50% seen once; the top ten hold about 50%. The sample was CD8+ T cells from the center of a lung tumor. This clonotype was obtained from a male donor with lung adenocarcinoma. The CD4 and CD8 labels of this study may be unreliable.

CDR3: CASSGGRVNTGTLYF. The CDR3 bases are TGTGCCAGCAGTGGGGGGCGGGTGAACACCGGGACGCTGTATTTT. The chain carries TRBV12-3 or TRBV12-4 and TRBJ2-3, with D perhaps given as TRBD1 or TRBD2 (6 bases each). The CDR3 extends over 15 amino acids.